The rows below give T cell receptor beta chains drawn from one sample of a study of blood T cell repertoires in COVID-19. The table came from immunoSEQ multiplex PCR; TCRdb's copy has only in-frame clones and leaves some out. The sample contains around 170,000 clones, approximately 80% of which appear only once. The sequenced sample consisted of PBMCs or T cells enriched from blood (not recorded which). Receptors originate from a man in his fifties or sixties who had been exposed to COVID-19. CDR3s include the opening cysteine and the closing phenylalanine or tryptophan. The order of the fields is CDR3 protein, CDR3 DNA, J gene, clone size, V gene, D gene. D genes are given only for firm matches. Size is stated for part of the rows, as once, few or many counts, or as a class when the clone is expanded.

CASSLFGGSELFF,TGTGCCAGCAGCTTGTTTGGGGGCTCCGAGCTGTTTTTT,TRBJ2-2,-,TRBV5-4,-
CASIPPRGQDLSYNSPLHF,TGTGCCAGCATTCCCCCCCGGGGACAGGACCTCTCCTATAATTCACCCCTCCACTTT,TRBJ1-6,-,TRBV27,TRBD1
CASSQELLLEAGELFF,TGTGCCAGCAGCCAAGAACTACTGCTAGAGGCCGGGGAGCTGTTTTTT,TRBJ2-2,-,TRBV3-1/TRBV3-2,-
CASSLVQGARLTGELFF,TGCGCCAGCAGCTTGGTACAGGGGGCGCGACTTACCGGGGAGCTGTTTTTT,TRBJ2-2,-,TRBV5-1,TRBD1
CASSRETDSYEQYF,TGTGCCAGTAGTCGGGAGACAGACTCCTACGAGCAGTACTTC,TRBJ2-7,-,TRBV19,-
CASRDRRNEQYF,TGTGCCAGCCGCGACAGGAGGAACGAGCAGTACTTC,TRBJ2-7,-,TRBV28,-
CASSFSSLSWTSGSHEQYF,TGTGCCAGCAGTTTCTCCTCCCTAAGCTGGACTAGCGGGAGCCACGAGCAGTACTTC,TRBJ2-7,-,TRBV28,TRBD2
CASSGTGEVTEAFF,TGTGCCAGCAGCGGAACAGGGGAGGTCACTGAAGCTTTCTTT,TRBJ1-1,-,TRBV7-8,TRBD1
CASSPPGLATIQYF,TGCGCCAGCAGCCCCCCGGGACTAGCAACGATTCAGTACTTC,TRBJ2-4,-,TRBV5-1,TRBD2
CAIRETGHTEAFF,TGTGCCATCAGGGAAACAGGTCACACTGAAGCTTTCTTT,TRBJ1-1,-,TRBV10-3,-
CASSQVLRQPQHF,TGCGCCAGCAGCCAAGTACTACGTCAGCCCCAGCATTTT,TRBJ1-5,-,TRBV4-3,-
CASSPGGRAVYF,TGTGCCAGCAGTCCGGGGGGCAGGGCCGTTTACTTC,TRBJ2-4,few,TRBV28,-
CATLLSGSGEGTQYF,TGTGCCACCCTACTTAGCGGGAGCGGGGAGGGTACGCAGTATTTT,TRBJ2-3,-,TRBV19,TRBD2
CASRPPGQVNSISYEQYF,TGTGCCAGCAGGCCTCCGGGACAGGTCAACTCGATCTCCTACGAGCAGTACTTC,TRBJ2-7,-,TRBV7-8,TRBD1
CASSVGARGGYTF,TGTGCCAGCAGCGTAGGGGCCCGGGGAGGCTACACCTTC,TRBJ1-2,-,TRBV9,-
CASSLDSGSTDTQYF,TGTGCCAGCAGCTTGGATAGCGGGAGCACAGATACGCAGTATTTT,TRBJ2-3,-,TRBV5-4,TRBD2
CASSVAGVSDTQYF,TGTGCCAGTAGCGTAGCGGGAGTCTCAGATACGCAGTATTTT,TRBJ2-3,few,TRBV19,TRBD2
CASSQTSGSADTQYF,TGCGCCAGCAGCCAAACTAGCGGGAGTGCAGATACGCAGTATTTT,TRBJ2-3,-,TRBV5-1,TRBD2
CAWSPVHSGNTIYF,TGTGCCTGGAGTCCGGTGCACTCTGGAAACACCATATATTTT,TRBJ1-3,-,TRBV30,-
CASSRRRASGSYEQYF,TGTGCCAGCAGTCGGAGACGGGCTAGCGGATCCTACGAGCAGTACTTC,TRBJ2-7,-,TRBV5-4,TRBD2
CASSRSDRGYQETQYF,TGTGCCAGCAGCCGCTCGGACAGGGGGTACCAAGAGACCCAGTACTTC,TRBJ2-5,-,TRBV3-1/TRBV3-2,TRBD1
CASSLSVGYDEQFF,TGTGCCAGTAGTTTGTCGGTCGGGTACGATGAGCAGTTCTTC,TRBJ2-1,-,TRBV19,-
CASSPHLSGSDYGYTF,TGCGCCAGCAGCCCTCACTTATCGGGGTCCGACTATGGCTACACCTTC,TRBJ1-2,-,TRBV4-3,-
CASSPRQGRQTQYF,TGTGCCAGCTCACCACGTCAGGGGCGGCAGACCCAGTACTTC,TRBJ2-5,once,TRBV18,-
CASSPQLAGDGEQYF,TGTGCCAGCAGTCCCCAACTAGCGGGAGATGGCGAGCAGTACTTC,TRBJ2-7,-,TRBV27,TRBD2
CASRFRSFPGLETQYF,TGTGCCAGCAGGTTTCGGTCCTTTCCAGGGTTGGAGACCCAGTACTTC,TRBJ2-5,-,TRBV9,-
CSVEDRGQVYGYTF,TGCAGCGTAGAGGACAGGGGGCAGGTGTATGGCTACACCTTC,TRBJ1-2,-,TRBV29-1,TRBD1
CASSLDADNLGPAKNIQYF,TGTGCCAGCAGCTTAGATGCGGACAATCTTGGCCCGGCCAAAAACATTCAGTACTTC,TRBJ2-4,-,TRBV11-2,-
CASSWQAGGPDTQYF,TGTGCCAGCAGCTGGCAAGCGGGAGGCCCAGATACGCAGTATTTT,TRBJ2-3,-,TRBV9,TRBD2
CASSQGGLYEQYF,TGTGCCAGCAGCCAAGGTGGGCTCTACGAGCAGTACTTC,TRBJ2-7,-,TRBV14,-
CASSPDRAGTGELFF,TGTGCCAGCTCACCGGACAGGGCCGGCACCGGGGAGCTGTTTTTT,TRBJ2-2,-,TRBV18,TRBD1
CASSQGLAPRTEAFF,TGTGCCAGCAGCCAAGGGTTAGCCCCAAGGACTGAAGCTTTCTTT,TRBJ1-1,-,TRBV3-1/TRBV3-2,-
CASSLVNGGRETQYF,TGTGCCAGCAGCTTAGTTAATGGAGGGAGGGAGACCCAGTACTTC,TRBJ2-5,-,TRBV7-2,-
CASSQQGASGSPLHF,TGTGCCAGCAGCCAACAGGGGGCGTCAGGTTCACCCCTCCACTTT,TRBJ1-6,-,TRBV3-1/TRBV3-2,TRBD1
CASRTGDREQYF,TGTGCCTCCCGGACAGGGGATCGGGAGCAGTACTTC,TRBJ2-7,-,TRBV7-8,TRBD1
CASSEAGDYPGELFF,TGTGCCAGCAGTGAAGCAGGGGACTACCCCGGGGAGCTGTTTTTT,TRBJ2-2,-,TRBV6-1,TRBD2
CASSEPTGTSYEQYF,TGTGCCAGCAGTGAGCCAACAGGTACATCCTACGAGCAGTACTTC,TRBJ2-7,-,TRBV2,-
CASSQDLRQGVSLYGYTF,TGCGCCAGCAGCCAAGATCTAAGACAGGGGGTTTCCCTCTATGGCTACACCTTC,TRBJ1-2,-,TRBV4-3,TRBD1
CASSQEVMSNTEAFF,TGTGCCAGCAGCCAGGAGGTAATGTCGAACACTGAAGCTTTCTTT,TRBJ1-1,-,TRBV4-2,-
CASSSDRGQDF,TGTGCCAGCAGCTCAGACAGGGGGCAGGACTTT,TRBJ1-6,-,TRBV28,TRBD1
CASRTTSGTLEQYF,TGTGCCAGCAGAACGACTAGCGGGACGCTCGAGCAGTACTTC,TRBJ2-7,many,TRBV27,TRBD2
CASSQGAGARNSPLHF,TGTGCCAGCAGCCAAGGGGCAGGGGCTCGTAATTCACCCCTCCACTTT,TRBJ1-6,-,TRBV4-2,-
CASGLVHGGNTEAFF,TGTGCTAGTGGTTTGGTACATGGAGGGAACACTGAAGCTTTCTTT,TRBJ1-1,-,TRBV12-5,-
CASSRTSQETQYF,TGTGCCAGCAGTCGGACTAGTCAAGAGACCCAGTACTTC,TRBJ2-5,-,TRBV28,TRBD2
CASSGGSGWNTEAFF,TGTGCCAGCAGCGGAGGGAGCGGGTGGAACACTGAAGCTTTCTTT,TRBJ1-1,-,TRBV5-8,-
CASSTYRQATSGNTIYF,TGTGCCAGCAGCACTTATAGACAGGCCACCTCTGGAAACACCATATATTTT,TRBJ1-3,-,TRBV21-1,-
CASSFPGGQETQYF,TGTGCCAGCAGTTTCCCTGGTGGCCAGGAGACCCAGTACTTC,TRBJ2-5,-,TRBV28,-
CASSLTGQIIYGYTF,TGTGCCAGCAGCCTAACGGGACAGATAATCTATGGCTACACCTTC,TRBJ1-2,few,TRBV5-4,TRBD1
CASRPGQANTEAFF,TGTGCCAGCAGGCCGGGACAGGCGAACACTGAAGCTTTCTTT,TRBJ1-1,-,TRBV6-5,TRBD1
CSVRAGVGAGELFF,TGCAGCGTCCGAGCGGGAGTGGGGGCCGGGGAGCTGTTTTTT,TRBJ2-2,-,TRBV29-1,TRBD2
CASSRPGSAYEQYF,TGCGCCAGCAGCCGACCAGGCTCAGCCTACGAGCAGTACTTC,TRBJ2-7,-,TRBV5-1,-
CASSFGQGGTGELFF,TGTGCCAGCAGCTTCGGGCAGGGGGGCACCGGGGAGCTGTTTTTT,TRBJ2-2,-,TRBV11-2,-
CASSVGQGGRSGLNEQFF,TGTGCCAGTAGTGTCGGACAGGGGGGTAGGTCGGGTCTCAATGAGCAGTTCTTC,TRBJ2-1,-,TRBV19,TRBD1
CASSSRDRAITGELFF,TGTGCCAGCAGCTCACGGGACAGGGCAATCACCGGGGAGCTGTTTTTT,TRBJ2-2,once,TRBV7-2,TRBD1
CASSDGTGGNQPQHF,TGTGCCAGCAGTGACGGGACAGGGGGCAATCAGCCCCAGCATTTT,TRBJ1-5,-,TRBV6-4,TRBD1
CSVDGGDTEAFF,TGCAGCGTTGACGGGGGGGACACTGAAGCTTTCTTT,TRBJ1-1,-,TRBV29-1,-
CASSQEGTGGVLSTEAFF,TGCGCCAGCAGCCAAGAAGGGACAGGGGGCGTCTTATCCACTGAAGCTTTCTTT,TRBJ1-1,-,TRBV4-3,TRBD1
CASGRDRGTSGRRATDTQYF,TGTGCCAGCGGCCGGGACAGGGGGACTAGCGGGAGAAGGGCCACAGATACGCAGTATTTT,TRBJ2-3,once,TRBV27,TRBD2
CASSPTSGGGTDTQYF,TGTGCCAGCAGCCCCACTTCAGGGGGCGGCACAGATACGCAGTATTTT,TRBJ2-3,-,TRBV7-2,TRBD1
CASSYSLFLYEQYF,TGTGCCAGCAGTTACTCTTTATTCCTCTACGAGCAGTACTTC,TRBJ2-7,-,TRBV6-6,-